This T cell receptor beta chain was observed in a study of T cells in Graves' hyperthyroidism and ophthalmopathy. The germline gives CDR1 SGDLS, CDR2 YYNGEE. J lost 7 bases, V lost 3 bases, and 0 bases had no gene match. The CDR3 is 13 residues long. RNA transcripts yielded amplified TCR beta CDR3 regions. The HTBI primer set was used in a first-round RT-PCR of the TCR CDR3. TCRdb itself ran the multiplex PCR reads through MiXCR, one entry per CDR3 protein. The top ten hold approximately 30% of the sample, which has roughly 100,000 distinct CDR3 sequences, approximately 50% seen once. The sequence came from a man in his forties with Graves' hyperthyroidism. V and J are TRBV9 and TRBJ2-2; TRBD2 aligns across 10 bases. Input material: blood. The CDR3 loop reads CASSGTSGGELFF. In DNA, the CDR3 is TGTGCCAGCAGCGGGACTAGCGGCGGGGAGCTGTTTTTT.